The 20 T cell receptor beta chains listed next were all sequenced from one sample in a study of blood T cell repertoires in COVID-19. Assay used: immunoSEQ multiplex PCR; TCRdb lists only in-frame clones, some missing. The profile shows more than 250,000 clones, 89% of them singletons. Sequencing used peripheral blood. All receptors come from a man aged 18 to 35 who had recovered from COVID-19.

This chain joins TRBV6-1 and TRBJ2-1; tentatively, D is TRBD2 (6 bases). CDR1 MNHNS and CDR2 SASEGT come from the germline V gene. The CDR3 extends over 15 amino acids. Trimming removed 3 bases at V and 2 bases at J, with 11 bases between. The CDR3 protein is CASSDQRAAYNEQFF. The CDR3, as DNA: TGTGCCAGCAGTGATCAGCGGGCTGCCTACAATGAGCAGTTCTTC.

The chain is built from TRBV7-2 and TRBJ2-5; 9 positions agree with TRBD2. This CDR3 comprises 15 residues. CDR1 and CDR2 (germline): SGHTA, FQGNSA. J was trimmed by 5 bases and V by 5 bases; bases with no gene match: 9. The CDR3 is CASSQDGTSFETQYF. CDR3 bases: TGTGCCAGCAGCCAGGATGGGACTAGCTTTGAGACCCAGTACTTC. Based on the CDR3 plus reference TRBV7-2 and TRBJ2-5, the full variable domain is GAGVSQSPSNKVTEKGKDVELRCDPISGHTALYWYRQSLGQGLEFLIYFQGNSAPDKSGLPSDRFSAERTGGSVSTLTIQRTQQEDSAVYLCASSQDGTSFETQYFGPGTRLLVL.

The chain combines TRBV7-3 with TRBJ2-5; D perhaps matches TRBD2 (7 bases). The CDR3 spans 15 residues. V gave up 5 bases and J gave up 4 bases, with 17 bases separating them. Germline CDR1 and CDR2: SGHTA and FQGTGA. The CDR3 sequence: CASSRGGGEGETQYF. The CDR3 region has the DNA TGTGCCAGCAGCCGAGGGGGAGGGGAGGGAGAGACCCAGTACTTC.

The CDR3 here is CASSWGATNEKLFF. The CDR3 nucleotides are TGTGCCAGCAGCTGGGGCGCAACTAATGAAAAACTGTTTTTT. The J gene is TRBJ1-4, the V gene TRBV7-2, with D maybe TRBD1 (5 bases). The CDR3 is 14 amino acids. Per germline, CDR1 SGHTA and CDR2 FQGNSA. Trimming cost V 4 bases and J 0 bases, with 6 bases left between them.

V usage is TRBV7-2 and J usage is TRBJ2-3, with TRBD1 matching over 9 bases. In germline, CDR1 is SGHTA, CDR2 FQGNSA. The CDR3 consists of 14 residues. Trimming took 8 bases from V and 3 from J; bases not matched to a gene: 6. The CDR3 loop is CASRGDRETDTQYF. The CDR3 DNA reads TGTGCCAGCCGGGGGGACAGGGAGACAGATACGCAGTATTTT.

This chain connects TRBV5-4 to TRBJ2-7; D is ambiguous. This CDR3 contains 13 residues. V shed 3 bases and J shed 6 bases, with 13 bases lying between them. Germline loops: CDR1 SGHNT, CDR2 YYREEE (reference sequence). In DNA, the CDR3 is TGTGCCAGCAGCTCCCAGTCCGAGCGCGAGCAGTACTTC. As protein: CASSSQSEREQYF.

The chain uses TRBV5-1 and TRBJ2-2; no firm D call. The germline V and J ends were trimmed by 0 bases and 6 bases, with 6 bases remaining between them. This CDR3 spans 13 amino acids. The V gene's germline CDR1 is SGHRS and CDR2 YFSETQ. CDR3 residues: CASSLASSGELFF. CDR3 DNA sequence: TGCGCCAGCAGCTTGGCGAGCTCCGGGGAGCTGTTTTTT. Full variable domain (remainder filled in from reference TRBV5-1 and TRBJ2-2): KAGVTQTPRYLIKTRGQQVTLSCSPISGHRSVSWYQQTPGQGLQFLFEYFSETQRNKGNFPGRFSGRQFSNSRSEMNVSTLELGDSALYLCASSLASSGELFFGEGSRLTVL.

This rearrangement joins TRBV23-1 to TRBJ1-1; no clear D. TRBV23-1 is sorted into the ORF group, with uncertain function. The V end lost 0 bases, the J end lost 4 bases, and 6 bases lay between the germline ends. The CDR3 runs 13 residues. The CDR3 DNA is TGCGCCAGCAGTCAATCGGGCCCCACTGAAGCTTTCTTT. Translating gives CASSQSGPTEAFF.

The chain has TRBV3-1 (or the pseudogene TRBV3-2) and TRBJ1-1; D is possibly TRBD1 (6 bases). The CDR3 extends over 14 amino acids. Germline values: CDR1 LGHDT, CDR2 YNNKEL (reference sequence). V shed 0 bases and J shed 9 bases, with 14 bases lying between them. The CDR3 here is CASSQERGSHQAFF. The CDR3 DNA reads as TGTGCCAGCAGCCAAGAAAGGGGGAGCCATCAAGCTTTCTTT.

This clone was counted once. The chain uses TRBV6-5 and TRBJ2-1; D ambiguous. This CDR3 is built from 15 residues. V was shortened by 4 bases and J by 0 bases, with 10 bases between the two germline ends. Per the germline V gene, CDR1 is MNHEY and CDR2 is SVGAGI. CDR3 sequence reads: CASSLAESSYNEQFF. CDR3 bases: TGTGCCAGCAGTTTAGCTGAGAGCTCCTACAATGAGCAGTTCTTC.

The V and J genes are TRBV20-1 and TRBJ1-2, with a weak D call TRBD1 (5 bases). V was clipped by 5 bases and J by 8 bases, with 12 bases between them. Germline V gene data show CDR1 as DFQATT and CDR2 as SNEGSKA (reference sequence). The CDR3 contains 11 residues. This CDR3 is CSAGTQTGYTF. The CDR3 nucleotides read TGCAGTGCTGGGACTCAGACCGGCTACACCTTC.

The chain carries TRBV12-3 or TRBV12-4 and TRBJ1-5, with a possible D match to TRBD1 (6 bases). The CDR3 totals 13 residues. The ends were cut back, 6 bases at V and 3 bases at J, with 9 bases in the middle. The CDR3 DNA reads as TGTGCCAGCAGGTGGGGACACAATCAGCCCCAGCATTTT. Its translation is CASRWGHNQPQHF.

This chain links TRBV6-5 with TRBJ2-5, with unresolved D. This CDR3 region has 15 residues. Between the trimmed V and J ends, which lost 2 bases and 3 bases, there was a span of 13 bases. Germline V gives CDR1 MNHEY, CDR2 SVGAGI. CDR3 DNA: TGTGCCAGCAGTTACAAACTCTTAGGAGAAGAGACCCAGTACTTC. Protein: CASSYKLLGEETQYF.

V usage is TRBV14 and J usage is TRBJ1-2; D is unclear. Germline V gene sequence: CDR1 SGHDN, CDR2 FVKESK. With 4 bases removed from V and 2 bases from J, the gap between germline ends came to 23 bases. This CDR3 spans 18 amino acids. CDR3 sequence (DNA): TGTGCCAGCAGCCCATTTGTGGAGTGGGAGAGACGGAACTATGGCTACACCTTC. The encoded protein is CASSPFVEWERRNYGYTF.

This chain connects TRBV5-4 to TRBJ2-3; 12 nucleotides agree with TRBD2. V was pared by 3 bases and J by 4 bases, with 9 bases of the junction left unmatched. The CDR3 has 17 amino acids. CDR1 and CDR2 (germline): SGHNT, YYREEE (reference sequence). Here the CDR3 DNA reads TGTGCCAGCAGCTCGGTGACTAGCGGGAGCGGGGCAGATACGCAGTATTTT. As protein: CASSSVTSGSGADTQYF.

V and J are TRBV7-2 and TRBJ2-1, with 12 bases fitting TRBD2. Per germline, CDR1 SGHTA and CDR2 FQGNSA. The CDR3 spans 15 residues. The V gene end was trimmed by 5 bases and the J gene end by 7 bases; junction bases not matched to a gene: 6. CDR3 residues: CASSLLAGGNNEQFF. The CDR3, as DNA: TGTGCCAGCAGCCTACTAGCGGGGGGTAATAATGAGCAGTTCTTC.

J is TRBJ1-2 and V is TRBV6-2 or TRBV6-3, with D unresolved. V was trimmed by 0 bases and J by 3 bases, leaving 8 bases between them. This CDR3 comprises 14 residues. From germline, CDR1 is MNHEY and CDR2 SVGEGT. CDR3 in DNA: TGTGCCAGCAGTTACTCCCCAGAAGACTATGGCTACACCTTC. This translates into CASSYSPEDYGYTF.

Here the CDR3 DNA reads TGTGCCATCAGTGGGCAGGGGAGCGACGAGCAGTACTTC. Its translation: CAISGQGSDEQYF. The chain links TRBV10-3 to TRBJ2-7; a weak D match, TRBD1 (6 bases). Between the trimmed V and J ends, which lost 4 bases and 5 bases, there was a span of 12 bases. The CDR3 has 13 residues. In germline, CDR1 is ENHRY, CDR2 SYGVKD.

The chain carries TRBV7-9 and TRBJ2-2; tentative D call: TRBD2 (5 bases). Germline loops: CDR1 SEHNR, CDR2 FQNEAQ (reference sequence). This CDR3 spans 14 amino acids. V lost 4 bases and J lost 7, with 13 bases in between. CDR3 sequence: CASSSQRFLGELFF. Here the CDR3 DNA reads TGTGCCAGCAGCTCACAGCGGTTCCTCGGGGAGCTGTTTTTT. Filled out from reference TRBV7-9 and TRBJ2-2, the complete variable domain reads DTGVSQNPRHKITKRGQNVTFRCDPISEHNRLYWYRQTLGQGPEFLTYFQNEAQLEKSRLLSDRFSAERPKGSFSTLEIQRTEQGDSAMYLCASSSQRFLGELFFGEGSRLTVL.

This clone was seen a single time. The chain has TRBV27 and TRBJ2-4, with TRBD1 as a possible D gene (5 bases). The CDR3 sequence is 15 residues long. Trimming stripped 5 bases from V and 1 base from J, with 12 bases between. CDR1 is MNHEY, CDR2 SMNVEV, per germline (reference sequence). In DNA form, the CDR3 reads TGTGCCAGCAGTCCCACAGGTCTGGCCAAAAACATTCAGTACTTC. Translated, it gives CASSPTGLAKNIQYF.